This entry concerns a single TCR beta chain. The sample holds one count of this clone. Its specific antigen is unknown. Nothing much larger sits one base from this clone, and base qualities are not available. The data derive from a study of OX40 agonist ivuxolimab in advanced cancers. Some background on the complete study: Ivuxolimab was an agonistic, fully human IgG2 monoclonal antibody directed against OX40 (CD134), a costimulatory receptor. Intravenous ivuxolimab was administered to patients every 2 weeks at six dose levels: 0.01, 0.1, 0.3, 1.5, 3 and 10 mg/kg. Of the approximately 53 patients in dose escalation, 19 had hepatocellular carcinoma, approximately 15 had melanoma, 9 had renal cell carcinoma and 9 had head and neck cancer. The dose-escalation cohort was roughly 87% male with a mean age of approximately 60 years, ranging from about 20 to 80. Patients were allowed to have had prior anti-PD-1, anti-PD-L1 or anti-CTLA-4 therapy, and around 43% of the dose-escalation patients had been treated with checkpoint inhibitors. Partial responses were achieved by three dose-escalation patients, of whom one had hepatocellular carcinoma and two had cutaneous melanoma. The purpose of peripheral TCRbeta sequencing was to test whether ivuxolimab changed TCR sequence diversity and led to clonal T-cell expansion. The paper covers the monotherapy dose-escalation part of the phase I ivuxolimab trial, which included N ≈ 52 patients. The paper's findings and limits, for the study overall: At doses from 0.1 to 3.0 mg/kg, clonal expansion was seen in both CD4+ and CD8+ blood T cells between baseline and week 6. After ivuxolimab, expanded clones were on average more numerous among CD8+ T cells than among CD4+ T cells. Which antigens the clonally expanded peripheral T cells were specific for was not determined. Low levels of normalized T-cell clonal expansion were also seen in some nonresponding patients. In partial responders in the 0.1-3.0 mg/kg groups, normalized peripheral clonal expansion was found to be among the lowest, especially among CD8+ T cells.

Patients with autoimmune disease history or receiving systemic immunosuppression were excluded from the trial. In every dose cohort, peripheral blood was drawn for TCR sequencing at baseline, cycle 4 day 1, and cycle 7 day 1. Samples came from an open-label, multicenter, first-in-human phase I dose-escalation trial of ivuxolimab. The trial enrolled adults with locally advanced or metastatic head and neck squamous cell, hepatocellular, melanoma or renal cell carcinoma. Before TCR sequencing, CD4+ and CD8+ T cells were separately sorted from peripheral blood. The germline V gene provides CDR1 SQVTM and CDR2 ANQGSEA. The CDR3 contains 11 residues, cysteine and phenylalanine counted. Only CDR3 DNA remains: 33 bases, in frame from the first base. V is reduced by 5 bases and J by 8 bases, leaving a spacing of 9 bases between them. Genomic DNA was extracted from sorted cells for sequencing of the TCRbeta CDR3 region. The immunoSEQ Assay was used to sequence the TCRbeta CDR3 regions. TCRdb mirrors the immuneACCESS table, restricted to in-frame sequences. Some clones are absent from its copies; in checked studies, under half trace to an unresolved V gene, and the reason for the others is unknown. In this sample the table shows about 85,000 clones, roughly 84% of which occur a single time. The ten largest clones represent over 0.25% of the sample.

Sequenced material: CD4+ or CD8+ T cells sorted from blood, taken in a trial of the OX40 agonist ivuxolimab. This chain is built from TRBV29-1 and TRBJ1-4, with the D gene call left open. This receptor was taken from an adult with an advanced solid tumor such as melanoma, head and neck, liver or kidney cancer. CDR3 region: CSVRVAEKLFF. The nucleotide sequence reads TGCAGCGTTAGAGTAGCCGAAAAACTGTTTTTT.